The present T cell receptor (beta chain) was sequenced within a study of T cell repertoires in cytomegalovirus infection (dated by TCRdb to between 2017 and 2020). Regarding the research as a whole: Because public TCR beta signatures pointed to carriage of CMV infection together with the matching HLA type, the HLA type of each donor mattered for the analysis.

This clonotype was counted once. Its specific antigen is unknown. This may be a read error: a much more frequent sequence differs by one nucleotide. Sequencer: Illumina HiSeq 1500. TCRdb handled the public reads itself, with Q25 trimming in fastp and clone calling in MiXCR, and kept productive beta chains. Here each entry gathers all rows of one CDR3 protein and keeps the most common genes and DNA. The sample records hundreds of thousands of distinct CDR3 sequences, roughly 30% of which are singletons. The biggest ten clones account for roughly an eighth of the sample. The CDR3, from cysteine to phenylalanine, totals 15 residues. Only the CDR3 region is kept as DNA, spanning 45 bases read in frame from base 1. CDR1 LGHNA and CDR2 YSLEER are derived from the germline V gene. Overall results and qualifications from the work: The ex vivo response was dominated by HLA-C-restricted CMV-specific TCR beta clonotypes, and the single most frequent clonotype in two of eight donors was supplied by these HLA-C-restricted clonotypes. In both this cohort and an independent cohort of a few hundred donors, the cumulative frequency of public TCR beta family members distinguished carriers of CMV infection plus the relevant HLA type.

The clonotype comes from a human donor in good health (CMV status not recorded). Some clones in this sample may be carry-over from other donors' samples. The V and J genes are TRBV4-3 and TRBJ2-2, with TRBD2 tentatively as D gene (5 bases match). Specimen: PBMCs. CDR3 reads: CASSPDVLNTGVLFF. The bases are TGCGCCAGCAGCCCAGACGTCTTGAACACCGGGGTGCTGTTTTTT.